The T cell receptor (beta chain) under discussion was sequenced for a study of cytomegalovirus exposure and HLA in healthy donors. Findings and limits, study-wide: TCR beta chains numbering some 150 were designated cytomegalovirus-associated.

Sequencing was performed with immunoSEQ multiplex PCR; in TCRdb, only in-frame clones are kept and a portion is missing. The sample consists of approximately 100,000 clones, roughly nine tenths of them appearing once. Note on this clone: Its antigen is unknown.

The V segment lost 3 bases and the J segment 0 bases; nucleotides outside the gene matches: 5. The CDR3 consists of 16 residues. Germline CDR1 and CDR2: SGDLS and YYNGEE. The sample was PBMCs. This TCR derives from a man aged 18 to 29 in good health and CMV-seropositive. The chain is built from TRBV9 and TRBJ2-5; 10 bases map to TRBD2. CDR3 bases: TGTGCCAGCAGCGCCATTAGCGGGGGGAACCAAGAGACCCAGTACTTC. Its translation: CASSAISGGNQETQYF.